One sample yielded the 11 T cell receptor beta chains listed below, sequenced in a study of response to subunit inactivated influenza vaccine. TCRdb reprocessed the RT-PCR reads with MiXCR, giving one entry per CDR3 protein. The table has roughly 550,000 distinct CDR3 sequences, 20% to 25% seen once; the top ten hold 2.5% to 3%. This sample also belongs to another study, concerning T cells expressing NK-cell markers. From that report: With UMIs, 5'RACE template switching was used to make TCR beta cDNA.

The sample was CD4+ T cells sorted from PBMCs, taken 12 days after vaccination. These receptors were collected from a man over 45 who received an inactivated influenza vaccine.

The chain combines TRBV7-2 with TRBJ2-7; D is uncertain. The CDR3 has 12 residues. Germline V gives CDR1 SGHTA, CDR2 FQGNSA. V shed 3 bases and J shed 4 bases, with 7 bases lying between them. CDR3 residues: CASSFDLYEQYF. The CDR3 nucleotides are TGTGCCAGCAGCTTCGATCTATACGAGCAGTACTTC.

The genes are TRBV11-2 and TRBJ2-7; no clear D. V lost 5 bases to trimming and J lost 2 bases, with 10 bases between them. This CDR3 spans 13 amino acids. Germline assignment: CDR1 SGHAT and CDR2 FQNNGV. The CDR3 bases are TGTGCCAGCAGCCCCCGCGCGACCTACGAGCAGTACTTC. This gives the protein CASSPRATYEQYF.

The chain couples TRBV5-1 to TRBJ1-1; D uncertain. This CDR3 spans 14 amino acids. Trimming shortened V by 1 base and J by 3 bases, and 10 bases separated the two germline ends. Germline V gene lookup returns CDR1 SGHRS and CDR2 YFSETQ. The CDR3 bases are TGCGCCAGCAGCTTGCGAAGTTTTGACACTGAAGCTTTCTTT. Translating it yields CASSLRSFDTEAFF.

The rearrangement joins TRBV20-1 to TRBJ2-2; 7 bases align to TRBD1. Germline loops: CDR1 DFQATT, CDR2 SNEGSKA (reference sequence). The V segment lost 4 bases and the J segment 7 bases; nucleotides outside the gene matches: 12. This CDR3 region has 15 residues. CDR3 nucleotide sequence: TGCAGTGCTACTCGACAGGGAAGGGTTGGCGGGGAGCTGTTTTTT. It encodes CSATRQGRVGGELFF.

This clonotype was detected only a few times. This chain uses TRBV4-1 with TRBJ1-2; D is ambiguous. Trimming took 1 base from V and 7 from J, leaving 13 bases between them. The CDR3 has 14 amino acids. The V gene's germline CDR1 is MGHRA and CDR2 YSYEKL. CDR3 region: CASSQADLGSGYTF. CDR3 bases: TGCGCCAGCAGCCAAGCCGACCTAGGGAGTGGCTACACCTTC.

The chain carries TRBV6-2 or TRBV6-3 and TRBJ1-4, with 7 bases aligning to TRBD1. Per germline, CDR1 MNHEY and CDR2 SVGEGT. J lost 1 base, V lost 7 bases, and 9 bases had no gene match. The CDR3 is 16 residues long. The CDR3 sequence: CASNRQGRGTNEKLFF. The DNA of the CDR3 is TGTGCCAGCAACCGACAGGGAAGAGGAACTAATGAAAAACTGTTTTTT.

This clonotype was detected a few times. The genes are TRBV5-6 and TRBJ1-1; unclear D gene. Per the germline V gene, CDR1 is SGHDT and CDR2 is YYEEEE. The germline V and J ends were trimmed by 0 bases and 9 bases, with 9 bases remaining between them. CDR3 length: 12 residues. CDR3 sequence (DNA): TGTGCCAGCAGCTTGGTTGGTGGAAAAGCTTTCTTT. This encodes CASSLVGGKAFF.

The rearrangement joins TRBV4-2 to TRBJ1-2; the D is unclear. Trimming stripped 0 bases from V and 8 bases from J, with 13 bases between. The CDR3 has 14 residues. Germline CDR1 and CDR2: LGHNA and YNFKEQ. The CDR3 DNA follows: TGTGCCAGCAGCCAAGATTGGGCAGCGTACGGCTACACCTTC. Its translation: CASSQDWAAYGYTF.

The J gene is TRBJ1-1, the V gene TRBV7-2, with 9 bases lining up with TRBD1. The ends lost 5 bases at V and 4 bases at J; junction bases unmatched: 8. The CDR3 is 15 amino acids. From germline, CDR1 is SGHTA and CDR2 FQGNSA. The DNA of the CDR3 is TGTGCCAGCAGCGAACAGGGGGCGTCGATCACTGAAGCTTTCTTT. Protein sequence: CASSEQGASITEAFF.

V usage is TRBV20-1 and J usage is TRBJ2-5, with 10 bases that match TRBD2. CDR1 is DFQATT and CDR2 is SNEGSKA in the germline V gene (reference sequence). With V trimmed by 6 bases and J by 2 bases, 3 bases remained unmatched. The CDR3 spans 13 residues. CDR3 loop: CSATTSGQETQYF. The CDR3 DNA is TGCAGTGCCACGACTAGCGGGCAAGAGACCCAGTACTTC.

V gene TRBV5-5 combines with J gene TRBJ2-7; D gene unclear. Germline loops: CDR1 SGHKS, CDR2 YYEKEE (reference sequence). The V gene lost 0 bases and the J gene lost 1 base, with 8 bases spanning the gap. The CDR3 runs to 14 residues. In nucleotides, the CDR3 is TGTGCCAGCAGCTTGGGACGGGCATCCTACGAGCAGTACTTC. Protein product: CASSLGRASYEQYF. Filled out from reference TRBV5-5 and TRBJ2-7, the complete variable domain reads DAGVTQSPTHLIKTRGQQVTLRCSPISGHKSVSWYQQVLGQGPQFIFQYYEKEERGRGNFPDRFSARQFPNYSSELNVNALLLGDSALYLCASSLGRASYEQYFGPGTRLTVT.